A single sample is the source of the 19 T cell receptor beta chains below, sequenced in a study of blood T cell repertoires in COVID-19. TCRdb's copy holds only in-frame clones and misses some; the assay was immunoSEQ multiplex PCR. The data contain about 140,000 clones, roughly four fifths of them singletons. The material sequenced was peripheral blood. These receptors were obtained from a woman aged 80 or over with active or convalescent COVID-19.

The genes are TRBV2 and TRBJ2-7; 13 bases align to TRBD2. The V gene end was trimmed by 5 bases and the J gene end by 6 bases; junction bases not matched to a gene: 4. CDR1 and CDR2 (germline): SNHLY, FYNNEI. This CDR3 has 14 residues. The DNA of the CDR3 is TGTGCCAGCAGTATAGGACTAGCGGGGGTCGAGCAGTACTTC. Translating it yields CASSIGLAGVEQYF.

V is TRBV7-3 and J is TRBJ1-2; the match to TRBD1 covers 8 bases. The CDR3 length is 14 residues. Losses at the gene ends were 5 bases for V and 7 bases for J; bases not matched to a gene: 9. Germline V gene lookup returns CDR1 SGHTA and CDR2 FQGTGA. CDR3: CASSPGAGGSGYTF. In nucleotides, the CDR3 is TGTGCCAGCAGCCCAGGGGCAGGGGGCAGTGGCTACACCTTC.

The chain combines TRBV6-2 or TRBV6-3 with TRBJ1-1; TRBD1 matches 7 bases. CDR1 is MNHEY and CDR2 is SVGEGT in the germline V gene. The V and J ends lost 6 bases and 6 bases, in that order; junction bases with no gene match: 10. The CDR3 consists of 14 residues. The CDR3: CASSQGGGGAEAFF. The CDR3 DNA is TGTGCCAGCAGCCAAGGGGGCGGCGGGGCTGAAGCTTTCTTT.

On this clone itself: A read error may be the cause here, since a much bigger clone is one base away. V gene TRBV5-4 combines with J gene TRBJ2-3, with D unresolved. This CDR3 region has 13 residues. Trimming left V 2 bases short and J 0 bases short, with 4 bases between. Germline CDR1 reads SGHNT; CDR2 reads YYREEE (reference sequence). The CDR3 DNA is TGTGCCAGCAGCTTCCTTAGCACAGATACGCAGTATTTT. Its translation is CASSFLSTDTQYF.

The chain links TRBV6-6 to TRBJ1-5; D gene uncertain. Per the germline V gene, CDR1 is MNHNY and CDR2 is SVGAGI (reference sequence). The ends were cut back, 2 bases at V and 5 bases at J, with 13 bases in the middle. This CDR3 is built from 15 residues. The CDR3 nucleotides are TGTGCCAGCAGTTACGGGTGGGGAGAGGATCAGCCCCAGCATTTT. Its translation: CASSYGWGEDQPQHF.

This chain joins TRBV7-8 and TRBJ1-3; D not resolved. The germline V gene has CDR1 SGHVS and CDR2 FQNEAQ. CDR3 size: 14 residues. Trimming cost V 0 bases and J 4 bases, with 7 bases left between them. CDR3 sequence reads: CASSLAVAGNTIYF. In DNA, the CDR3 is TGTGCCAGCAGCTTAGCAGTGGCCGGAAACACCATATATTTT.

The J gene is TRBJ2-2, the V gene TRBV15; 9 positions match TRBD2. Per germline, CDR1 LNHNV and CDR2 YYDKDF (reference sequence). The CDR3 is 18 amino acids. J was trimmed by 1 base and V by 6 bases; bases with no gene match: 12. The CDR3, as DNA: TGTGCCACCAGGCTGGACGGTCGGCGGGGGGGGAACACCGGGGAGCTGTTTTTT. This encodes CATRLDGRRGGNTGELFF.

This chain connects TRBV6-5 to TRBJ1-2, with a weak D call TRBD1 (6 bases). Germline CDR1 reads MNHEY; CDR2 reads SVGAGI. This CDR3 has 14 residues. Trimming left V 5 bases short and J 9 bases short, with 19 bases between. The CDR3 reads CASSLQPRGSRYTF. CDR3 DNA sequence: TGTGCCAGCAGTCTCCAACCCAGGGGTAGTCGCTACACCTTC.

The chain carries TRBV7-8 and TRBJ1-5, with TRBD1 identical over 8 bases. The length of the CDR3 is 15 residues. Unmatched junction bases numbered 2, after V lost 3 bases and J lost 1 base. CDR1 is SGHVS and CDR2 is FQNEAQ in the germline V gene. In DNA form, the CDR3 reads TGTGCCAGCAGCTTCGGACAGGGAAGCAATCAGCCCCAGCATTTT. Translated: CASSFGQGSNQPQHF.

The CDR3 coding sequence is TGTGCCAGCAAGGCGGGGGGTGGGGTGAACACTGAAGCTTTCTTT. Translating it yields CASKAGGGVNTEAFF. V usage is TRBV2 and J usage is TRBJ1-1; possibly TRBD1 for D (5 bases). This CDR3 comprises 15 residues. V lost 7 bases and J lost 0, with 15 bases in between. Germline CDR1 SNHLY, CDR2 FYNNEI.

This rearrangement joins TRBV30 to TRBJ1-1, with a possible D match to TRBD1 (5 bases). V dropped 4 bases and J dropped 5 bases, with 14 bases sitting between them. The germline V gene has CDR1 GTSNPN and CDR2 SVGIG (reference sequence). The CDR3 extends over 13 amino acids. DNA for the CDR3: TGTGCCTGGACCTTACAGGTGGGAACTGAAGCTTTCTTT. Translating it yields CAWTLQVGTEAFF.

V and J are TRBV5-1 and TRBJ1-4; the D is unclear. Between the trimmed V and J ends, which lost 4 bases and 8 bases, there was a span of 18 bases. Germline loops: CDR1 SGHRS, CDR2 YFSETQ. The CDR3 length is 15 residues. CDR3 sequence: CASSPAARHGEKLFF. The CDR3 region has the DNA TGCGCCAGCAGCCCGGCGGCGCGCCATGGAGAAAAACTGTTTTTT.

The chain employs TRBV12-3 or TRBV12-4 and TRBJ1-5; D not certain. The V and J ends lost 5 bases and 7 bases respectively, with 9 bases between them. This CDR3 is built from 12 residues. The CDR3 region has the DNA TGTGCCAGCAGTCCGCGTAACCAGCCCCAGCATTTT. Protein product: CASSPRNQPQHF.

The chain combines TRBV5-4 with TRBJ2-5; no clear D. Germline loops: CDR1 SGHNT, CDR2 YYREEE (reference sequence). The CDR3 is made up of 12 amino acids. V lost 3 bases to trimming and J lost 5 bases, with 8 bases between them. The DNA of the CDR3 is TGTGCCAGCAGCTCCCAGGCTGAGACCCAGTACTTC. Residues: CASSSQAETQYF.

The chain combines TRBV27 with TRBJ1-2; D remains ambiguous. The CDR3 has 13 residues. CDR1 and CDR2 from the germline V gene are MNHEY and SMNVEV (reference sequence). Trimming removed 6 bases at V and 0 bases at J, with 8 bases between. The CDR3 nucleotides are TGTGCCAGCAGGCGGACTGCTAACTATGGCTACACCTTC. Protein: CASRRTANYGYTF.

CDR3 sequence reads: CASSPSRDYGYTF. The CDR3 DNA follows: TGTGCCAGCTCACCTTCTAGAGACTATGGCTACACCTTC. V is TRBV18 and J is TRBJ1-2; D is unresolved. Per the germline V gene, CDR1 is KGHSH and CDR2 is LQKENI. This CDR3 has 13 amino acids. The V end lost 3 bases, the J end lost 3 bases, and 8 bases lay between the germline ends. The whole variable domain, remainder taken from reference TRBV18 and TRBJ1-2, is NAGVMQNPRHLVRRRGQEARLRCSPMKGHSHVYWYRQLPEEGLKFMVYLQKENIIDESGMPKERFSAEFPKEGPSILRIQQVVRGDSAAYFCASSPSRDYGYTFGSGTRLTVV.

The CDR3 is CAISHRGNTEAFF. The CDR3 DNA reads as TGTGCCATCAGCCACAGGGGGAACACTGAAGCTTTCTTT. The chain carries TRBV10-3 and TRBJ1-1; TRBD1 matches 7 bases. Germline trimming cut 6 bases from V and 1 base from J; bases unmatched to any gene: 2. In germline, CDR1 is ENHRY, CDR2 SYGVKD. The CDR3 runs 13 residues.

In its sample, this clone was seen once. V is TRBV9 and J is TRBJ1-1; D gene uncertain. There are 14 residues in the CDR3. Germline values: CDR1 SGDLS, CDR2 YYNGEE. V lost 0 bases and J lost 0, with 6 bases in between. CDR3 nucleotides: TGTGCCAGCAGCGTAGGAGGGATGAACACTGAAGCTTTCTTT. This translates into CASSVGGMNTEAFF.

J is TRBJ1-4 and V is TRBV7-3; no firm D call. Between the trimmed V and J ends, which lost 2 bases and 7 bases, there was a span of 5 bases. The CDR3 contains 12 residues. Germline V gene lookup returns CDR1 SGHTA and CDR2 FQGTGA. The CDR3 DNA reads TGTGCCAGCAGCTTATACATTGAAAAACTGTTTTTT. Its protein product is CASSLYIEKLFF.